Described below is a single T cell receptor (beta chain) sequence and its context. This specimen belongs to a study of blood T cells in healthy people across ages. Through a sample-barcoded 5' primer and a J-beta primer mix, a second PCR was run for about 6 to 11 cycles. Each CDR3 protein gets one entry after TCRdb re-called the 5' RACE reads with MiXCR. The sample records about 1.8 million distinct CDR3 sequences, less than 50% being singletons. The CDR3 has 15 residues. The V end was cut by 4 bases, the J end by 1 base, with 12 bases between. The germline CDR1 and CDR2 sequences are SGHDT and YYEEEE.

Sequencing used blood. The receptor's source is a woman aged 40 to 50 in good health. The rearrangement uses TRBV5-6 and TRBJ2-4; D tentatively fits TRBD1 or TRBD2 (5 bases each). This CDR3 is CASSHLGVAKNIQYF. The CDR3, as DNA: TGTGCCAGCAGCCACTTGGGGGTGGCCAAAAACATTCAGTACTTC.